The entry below gives a single T cell receptor beta chain sequence along with its context. Its antigen is unidentified. The sample is drawn from a study of Ad26.COV2.S vaccination and SARS-CoV-2 variants. The study, taken as a whole, reports: Whether participants received vaccine or placebo, their non-spike TCR breadth was similar. Substantial breadth in spike-specific CD8+ and CD4+ T cell responses was reportedly seen after vaccination. Placebo recipients trailed vaccine recipients in spike-specific TCR breadth. Total T cell responses were possibly underestimated by TCR breadth and depth analyses.

The CDR3 has 13 residues. V dropped 7 bases and J dropped 3 bases, with 7 bases sitting between them. The repertoire was sequenced with immunoSEQ multiplex PCR; TCRdb's copy has only in-frame clones and lacks some. The sample gives 300,000 to 450,000 clones, 92% of which show up once; 3.9% is in the top ten. The source material was peripheral blood, sampled after recovery from COVID-19. This receptor was taken from a human donor who had recovered from COVID-19. The rearrangement links TRBV12-3 or TRBV12-4 to TRBJ1-6; D not resolved. The CDR3 here is CASTLNYNSPLHF. The CDR3 DNA reads TGTGCCAGCACCTTAAACTATAATTCACCCCTCCACTTT.